The sequence of this T cell receptor (beta chain) was determined in a study of OX40 agonist ivuxolimab in advanced cancers. J lost 1 base, V lost 4 bases, and 1 base had no gene match. CDR3 length equals 13 residues. Germline CDR1 is SGHDT and CDR2 is YYEEEE. Produced via immunoSEQ multiplex PCR; TCRdb's table is partial and in-frame only. The sample has 99,000 or so clones, approximately 84% seen once. Study-level results: Expanded peripheral T cells had an undetermined antigen specificity.

Concerning this clone itself: Its antigen is undetermined.

This clonotype originated in an adult with an advanced solid tumor such as melanoma, head and neck, liver or kidney cancer. The specimen comprised CD4+ or CD8+ T cells sorted from blood, sampled in a trial of the OX40 agonist ivuxolimab. The V gene is TRBV5-6, the J gene TRBJ1-1; 7 bases are shared with TRBD1. The CDR3 here is CASSRDRNTEAFF. CDR3 bases: TGTGCCAGCAGCCGGGACAGGAACACTGAAGCTTTCTTT.